What follows are 26 T cell receptor beta chains derived from one specimen sequenced in a study of CD8 T cells in Susac syndrome. With random hexamers, reverse transcription was performed on roughly 0.45 to 1 ug of RNA. TCRdb redid the calling of the immunoSEQ multiplex PCR reads with MiXCR, one entry per CDR3 protein. The profile shows around 190,000 distinct CDR3 sequences, 90% to 95% of them singletons. Sequencing was done on a sample of CD8+ T cells from PBMCs. The receptor source for this set is a human donor with multiple sclerosis.

The V call is TRBV9, the J call TRBJ1-2, with no clear D. Trimming left V 0 bases short and J 0 bases short, with 12 bases between. The CDR3 length is 16 residues. CDR1 and CDR2 (germline): SGDLS, YYNGEE. In nucleotides, the CDR3 is TGTGCCAGCAGCGTAGCCCGGACCGAAACTAACTATGGCTACACCTTC. Its translation: CASSVARTETNYGYTF.

The chain combines TRBV27 with TRBJ2-1, with D unresolved. This CDR3 region has 15 residues. V gave up 3 bases and J gave up 3 bases, with 12 bases separating them. Germline V gene data show CDR1 as MNHEY and CDR2 as SMNVEV (reference sequence). The CDR3 is CASSFPGGGYNEQFF. Here the CDR3 DNA reads TGTGCCAGCAGTTTCCCGGGTGGCGGCTACAATGAGCAGTTCTTC.

The rearrangement joins TRBV27 to TRBJ2-7; either TRBD1 or TRBD2 may supply D (5 bases each). CDR1 is MNHEY and CDR2 is SMNVEV in the germline V gene (reference sequence). V lost 3 bases and J lost 6, with 15 bases in between. This CDR3 region has 14 residues. The chain's CDR3 is CASSFAGRVGEQYF. The CDR3 DNA sequence: TGTGCCAGCAGTTTCGCGGGCAGGGTAGGCGAGCAGTACTTC.

The chain employs TRBV29-1 and TRBJ2-1; D gene unclear. V lost 1 base and J lost 0, with 13 bases in between. CDR1 SQVTM and CDR2 ANQGSEA come from the germline V gene. CDR3 size: 16 residues. CDR3 coding DNA: TGCAGCGTTGAAGGTCAGTACCCTAGCTCCTACAATGAGCAGTTCTTC. This encodes CSVEGQYPSSYNEQFF.

This chain joins TRBV9 and TRBJ2-7; 7 nucleotides agree with TRBD1. V shed 0 bases and J 5 bases; nucleotides not matched to a gene: 8. Germline V CDR1 and CDR2: SGDLS, YYNGEE. The CDR3 contains 15 residues. The CDR3 nucleotides are TGTGCCAGCAGCGTAGCTACGAGGGGGCGCGACGAGCAGTACTTC. Its protein is CASSVATRGRDEQYF.

The chain uses TRBV27 and TRBJ2-3; 8 bases map to TRBD1. Trimming took 5 bases from V and 3 from J; bases not matched to a gene: 7. Per germline, CDR1 MNHEY and CDR2 SMNVEV (reference sequence). The CDR3 is made up of 15 amino acids. The CDR3 reads CASSPRTGPTDTQYF. The DNA for the CDR3 is TGTGCCAGCAGTCCTAGGACAGGGCCGACAGATACGCAGTATTTT.

This clonotype was observed once. The rearrangement joins TRBV27 to TRBJ2-5; D remains unclear. V lost 5 bases, J lost 5 bases, and 12 bases lay in between. This CDR3 contains 13 residues. Germline lookup yields CDR1 MNHEY and CDR2 SMNVEV (reference sequence). The CDR3 region is CASSTVVRETQYF. CDR3 nucleotide sequence: TGTGCCAGCAGTACGGTCGTTCGGGAGACCCAGTACTTC.

The chain is built from TRBV20-1 and TRBJ1-2; the D is unclear. Deletions cut 1 base from V and 4 bases from J, with 10 bases between. Germline assignment: CDR1 DFQATT and CDR2 SNEGSKA (reference sequence). CDR3 length: 13 amino acids. The CDR3 DNA reads TGCAGTGCTAGAGGGACCGACGTCTATGGCTACACCTTC. This sequence encodes CSARGTDVYGYTF.

V usage is TRBV9 and J usage is TRBJ1-2; 7 positions match TRBD1. Germline CDR1 reads SGDLS; CDR2 reads YYNGEE. V lost 3 bases to trimming and J lost 4 bases; unmatched junction nucleotides: 9. The CDR3 runs 15 residues. In DNA form, the CDR3 reads TGTGCCAGCAGCGCACAGGGGAACCATATCTATGGCTACACCTTC. It translates to CASSAQGNHIYGYTF.

The gene calls are TRBV5-1 and TRBJ1-2; D uncertain. The CDR3 is 14 amino acids. V shed 1 base and J shed 6 bases, with 13 bases lying between them. Germline CDR1 SGHRS, CDR2 YFSETQ. This chain's CDR3 is CASSLTSERNGYTF. The CDR3 DNA reads TGCGCCAGCAGCTTGACGTCAGAGCGAAATGGCTACACCTTC.

In this sample, this clonotype turned up a few times. The J gene is TRBJ2-3, the V gene TRBV25-1; weak D call: TRBD1 (5 bases). V lost 9 bases and J lost 6, with 7 bases in between. CDR1 is MGHDK, CDR2 SYGVNS, per germline. The CDR3 is 10 residues long. In DNA, the CDR3 is TGTGCCAGTGGGGCTGATACGCAGTATTTT. This encodes CASGADTQYF.

This clonotype has a single count. This sequence joins TRBV9 and TRBJ2-5; TRBD1 matches at 7 bases. This CDR3 spans 15 amino acids. Losses at the gene ends were 2 bases for V and 5 bases for J; bases not matched to a gene: 9. Germline V gives CDR1 SGDLS, CDR2 YYNGEE. The CDR3 nucleotides read TGTGCCAGCAGCGTCGGACAGGTAGCTTTGGAGACCCAGTACTTC. As protein: CASSVGQVALETQYF.

This clonotype has only one observation. The chain combines TRBV29-1 with TRBJ1-1, with TRBD1 as a possible D gene (5 bases). This CDR3 region has 11 residues. Trimming took off 5 bases at V and 6 bases at J, with 10 bases between the two ends. CDR1 and CDR2 (germline): SQVTM, ANQGSEA. The CDR3 spells CSVPGVPEAFF. The CDR3 bases are TGCAGCGTTCCGGGGGTTCCTGAAGCTTTCTTT.

A single count supports this clonotype. The rearrangement links TRBV3-1 to TRBJ2-5, with 7 bases lining up with TRBD2. The ends lost 5 bases at V and 1 base at J; junction bases unmatched: 7. This CDR3 has 15 residues. Germline V gene lookup returns CDR1 LGHDT and CDR2 YNNKEL (reference sequence). In DNA form, the CDR3 reads TGTGCCAGCAGCAGTCCGAGCGGGGCCCAAGAGACCCAGTACTTC. It is translated as CASSSPSGAQETQYF.

This chain joins TRBV20-1 and TRBJ2-7; the D gene is possibly TRBD1 (5 bases). Per germline, CDR1 DFQATT and CDR2 SNEGSKA (reference sequence). Trimming shortened V by 0 bases and J by 0 bases, and 12 bases separated the two germline ends. CDR3 length: 15 residues. CDR3 coding DNA: TGCAGTGCTAGAGATGGGGCAGAGAGCTCCTACGAGCAGTACTTC. Amino acids: CSARDGAESSYEQYF.

The gene calls are TRBV12-5 and TRBJ2-7; TRBD1 matches at 7 bases. Trimming cost V 5 bases and J 3 bases; bases outside gene matches: 4. The germline gives CDR1 LGHNT, CDR2 FRNRAP. CDR3 length equals 13 residues. The DNA for the CDR3 is TGTGCTAGTGGTGTCGGGACAGTCTACGAGCAGTACTTC. Amino acids: CASGVGTVYEQYF.

V gene TRBV4-2 combines with J gene TRBJ2-1; 9 positions agree with TRBD1. This CDR3 is 16 amino acids long. Losses at the gene ends were 1 base for V and 1 base for J; bases not matched to a gene: 2. CDR1 and CDR2 (germline): LGHNA, YNFKEQ. Here the CDR3 reads CASSQADRGSYNEQFF. CDR3 DNA: TGTGCCAGCAGCCAAGCTGACAGGGGGTCCTACAATGAGCAGTTCTTC.

V gene TRBV5-1 combines with J gene TRBJ1-2; 10 nucleotides agree with TRBD1. CDR3 length: 18 residues. V dropped 5 bases and J dropped 2; count of bases not matched to a gene: 15. Germline V gene lookup returns CDR1 SGHRS and CDR2 YFSETQ. This CDR3 is CASSSPQTGGFQNYGYTF. The CDR3 nucleotides read TGCGCCAGCAGTTCTCCGCAGACAGGGGGCTTCCAGAACTATGGCTACACCTTC.

J is TRBJ2-7 and V is TRBV9; TRBD2 matches 7 bases. Unmatched junction bases numbered 5, after V lost 4 bases and J lost 1 base. The CDR3 has 14 residues. Per germline, CDR1 SGDLS and CDR2 YYNGEE. In DNA form, the CDR3 reads TGTGCCAGCAGCCCTGGGACTAATTCCTACGAGCAGTACTTC. Translated, it gives CASSPGTNSYEQYF.

V usage is TRBV20-1 and J usage is TRBJ2-5; 7 nucleotides agree with TRBD2. This CDR3 comprises 18 residues. J gave up 0 bases and V 1 base, and 14 bases lay outside the gene matches. Germline V gives CDR1 DFQATT, CDR2 SNEGSKA (reference sequence). This CDR3 reads CSARAPRDYEPYQETQYF. CDR3 coding DNA: TGCAGTGCTAGAGCCCCCCGGGACTATGAACCGTACCAAGAGACCCAGTACTTC.

The rearrangement joins TRBV27 to TRBJ1-1; tentative D call: TRBD1 (6 bases). The CDR3 contains 16 residues. The V and J ends lost 0 bases and 4 bases respectively, with 15 bases between them. CDR1 is MNHEY, CDR2 SMNVEV, per germline (reference sequence). The CDR3 nucleotides are TGTGCCAGCAGTTTATCGCAGGGGATGGGCGGCACTGAAGCTTTCTTT. It translates to CASSLSQGMGGTEAFF.

This clonotype was seen more than once but under ten times. The chain is built from TRBV2 and TRBJ2-2; unclear D gene. The CDR3 is 13 amino acids. V was shortened by 4 bases and J by 4 bases, with 7 bases between the two germline ends. In germline, CDR1 is SNHLY, CDR2 FYNNEI. The CDR3 bases are TGTGCCAGCAGTGTTGGCGGCACCGGGGAGCTGTTTTTT. It translates to CASSVGGTGELFF.

The rearrangement links TRBV3-1 to TRBJ2-1; D is perhaps TRBD2 (6 bases). V was cut by 7 bases and J by 4 bases, with 14 bases left in between. Germline loops: CDR1 LGHDT, CDR2 YNNKEL (reference sequence). CDR3 length equals 14 residues. CDR3 in amino acids: CASNQGGTYNEQFF. The CDR3, as DNA: TGTGCCAGCAACCAGGGAGGTACTTACAATGAGCAGTTCTTC.

This chain connects TRBV5-6 to TRBJ2-3; D perhaps matches TRBD1 (6 bases). Trimming took off 4 bases at V and 3 bases at J, with 15 bases between the two ends. This CDR3 region has 15 residues. CDR1 is SGHDT and CDR2 is YYEEEE in the germline V gene. CDR3 region: CASSEDSYTTDTQYF. CDR3 bases: TGTGCCAGCAGCGAGGACAGCTATACGACAGATACGCAGTATTTT.

The gene calls are TRBV20-1 and TRBJ1-2, with 7 positions matching TRBD1. V trimming: 5 bases; J trimming: 0 bases; junction bases outside the gene matches: 6. CDR1 DFQATT and CDR2 SNEGSKA come from the germline V gene (reference sequence). The CDR3 covers 14 residues. The CDR3 region is CSAPRGPSNYGYTF. As DNA, the CDR3 is TGCAGTGCTCCGAGGGGGCCCTCTAACTATGGCTACACCTTC.

The V gene is TRBV11-2, the J gene TRBJ2-3; the D is unclear. V lost 2 bases, J lost 3 bases, and 6 bases lay in between. The CDR3 runs 13 residues. The germline V gene encodes CDR1 SGHAT and CDR2 FQNNGV. In nucleotides, the CDR3 is TGTGCCAGCAGCTTATTGGTTACAGATACGCAGTATTTT. It encodes CASSLLVTDTQYF.